This is a list of T cell receptor beta chains from one sample in a study of control samples from healthy donors and cancer patients. The data were produced by immunoSEQ multiplex PCR, yet TCRdb's version contains in-frame clones alone and is incomplete. The repertoire consists of over 50,000 clones, with 88% occurring once and the leading ten covering roughly 3.8%. Sequenced input: blood. The source is a man aged 50-60 years in good health. Each CDR3 is given with its conserved first and last residue. A D gene is named only where the DNA matches it firmly. The size field is filled for only some rows; it gives once, few, many or a size class.

size: .
J: TRBJ2-1
D: .
V: TRBV4-1
DNA: TGCGCCAGCAGCCAAGGAGAAGTTACCCCAGATCGGGATGAGCAGTTCTTC
CDR3: CASSQGEVTPDRDEQFF

size: .
J: TRBJ2-7
D: TRBD2
V: TRBV7-9
DNA: TGTGCCAGCAGCTTAGAAGGCGGGGGGATCTACGAGCAGTACTTC
CDR3: CASSLEGGGIYEQYF

size: .
J: TRBJ1-3
D: .
V: TRBV7-2
DNA: TGTGCCAGCAGCTTCGACAAGTACCCTGGAAACACCATATATTTT
CDR3: CASSFDKYPGNTIYF

size: .
J: TRBJ2-1
D: .
V: TRBV16
DNA: TGTGCCAGCAGCCAATCGAGGGGAGAGCAGTTCTTC
CDR3: CASSQSRGEQFF

size: .
J: TRBJ1-1
D: TRBD1
V: TRBV5-1
DNA: TGCGCCAGCAGCTCGCAGGGGGCGAACACTGAAGCTTTCTTT
CDR3: CASSSQGANTEAFF

size: .
J: TRBJ1-5
D: .
V: TRBV29-1
DNA: TGCAGCGTTGATTTGGGTTACGGCAATCAGCCCCAGCATTTT
CDR3: CSVDLGYGNQPQHF

size: .
J: TRBJ2-7
D: .
V: TRBV5-1
DNA: TGCGCCAGCAGCTTAGGGTACGAGCAGTACTTC
CDR3: CASSLGYEQYF

size: .
J: TRBJ2-7
D: .
V: TRBV10-3
DNA: TGTGCCATCGGTTCGGGGCAGTCCGAGCAGTACTTC
CDR3: CAIGSGQSEQYF

size: once
J: TRBJ2-7
D: TRBD1
V: TRBV2
DNA: TGTGCCAGCAGTGATATCGTCGGGACAGAGGCCTACGAGCAGTACTTC
CDR3: CASSDIVGTEAYEQYF

size: .
J: TRBJ1-1
D: TRBD1
V: TRBV14
DNA: TGTGCCAGCAGCCAAGCTGGGACAGGGGAACTTGAAGCTTTCTTT
CDR3: CASSQAGTGELEAFF

size: .
J: TRBJ2-6
D: TRBD1
V: TRBV27
DNA: TGTGCCAGCAGTAACCTCAGGGACAGAGTAAGGGGGGCCAACGTCCTGACTTTC
CDR3: CASSNLRDRVRGANVLTF

size: .
J: TRBJ2-1
D: TRBD2
V: TRBV11-3
DNA: TGTGCCAGCAGCTTAGATTCGCCCCTAGCGGGATCCAATGAGCAGTTCTTC
CDR3: CASSLDSPLAGSNEQFF

size: .
J: TRBJ1-1
D: .
V: TRBV5-1
DNA: TGCGCCAGCAGCTTGGATGCGGCGATGAACACTGAAGCTTTCTTT
CDR3: CASSLDAAMNTEAFF

size: .
J: TRBJ1-5
D: .
V: TRBV10-1
DNA: TGCGCCAGCATAAAAGGATATAGCAATCAGCCCCAGCATTTT
CDR3: CASIKGYSNQPQHF

size: .
J: TRBJ1-2
D: .
V: TRBV20-1
DNA: TGCAGTGCTAGTGTTACAGGGATTCCTAACTATGGCTACACCTTC
CDR3: CSASVTGIPNYGYTF

size: .
J: TRBJ1-2
D: .
V: TRBV7-9
DNA: TGTGCCAGCAGCTTTGGGGACGAACCCTCTGGCTACACCTTC
CDR3: CASSFGDEPSGYTF

size: .
J: TRBJ1-3
D: .
V: TRBV9
DNA: TGTGCCAGCAGCGTAGATCACATTGGCGCGTGGGCTGGAAACACCATATATTTT
CDR3: CASSVDHIGAWAGNTIYF

size: .
J: TRBJ2-5
D: TRBD2
V: TRBV6-5
DNA: TGTGCCAGCAGTACGCTAGCGGGACAACAAGAGACCCAGTACTTC
CDR3: CASSTLAGQQETQYF

size: .
J: TRBJ1-1
D: .
V: TRBV25-1
DNA: TGTGCCAGCAGGCCCCTTCAGGGGAACACTGAAGCTTTCTTT
CDR3: CASRPLQGNTEAFF

size: .
J: TRBJ2-7
D: TRBD2
V: TRBV19
DNA: TGTGCCAGTAGGACTAGCGCCTCCTACGAGCAGTACTTC
CDR3: CASRTSASYEQYF

size: .
J: TRBJ2-2
D: .
V: TRBV20-1
DNA: TGCAGTGCTAGTAGGGCGAACACCGGGGAGCTGTTTTTT
CDR3: CSASRANTGELFF

size: once
J: TRBJ2-7
D: .
V: TRBV10-3
DNA: TGTGCCATCAGTGATGGGACAACGTCCTCCTACGAGCAGTACTTC
CDR3: CAISDGTTSSYEQYF

size: .
J: TRBJ1-4
D: .
V: TRBV6-6
DNA: TGTGCCAGCAGTCAAGGGACGGCAACTAATGAAAAACTGTTTTTT
CDR3: CASSQGTATNEKLFF

size: .
J: TRBJ2-7
D: TRBD1
V: TRBV6-5
DNA: TGTGCCAGCAGACGGGGGGACAGGGGGCCTTACGAGCAGTACTTC
CDR3: CASRRGDRGPYEQYF

size: .
J: TRBJ2-5
D: TRBD2
V: TRBV5-1
DNA: TGCGCCAGCAGCTTTAGCGGGAGTGAGCAAGAGACCCAGTACTTC
CDR3: CASSFSGSEQETQYF

size: .
J: TRBJ1-1
D: TRBD1
V: TRBV7-9
DNA: TGTGCCAGCAGCTTATATGGACACGGTGGACAGGGAAGGAACACTGAAGCTTTCTTT
CDR3: CASSLYGHGGQGRNTEAFF

size: .
J: TRBJ1-5
D: .
V: TRBV4-3
DNA: TGCGCCAGCAGCCAAGACAGTTTGAGCAATCAGCCCCAGCATTTT
CDR3: CASSQDSLSNQPQHF

size: few
J: TRBJ1-1
D: .
V: TRBV28
DNA: TGTGCCAGCAGTGAACTTGACAGTTTCCAGAACACTGAAGCTTTCTTT
CDR3: CASSELDSFQNTEAFF

size: .
J: TRBJ2-7
D: TRBD1
V: TRBV7-6
DNA: TGTGCCAGCAGCTTAGTGGCGGGACAGGGGGCTACCTACGAGCAGTACTTC
CDR3: CASSLVAGQGATYEQYF

size: .
J: TRBJ1-5
D: .
V: TRBV1
DNA: TGCACCAGCAGCCAAGATGGGGAAAGGAGGGTAACTTATAGCAATCAGCCCCAGCATTTT
CDR3: CTSSQDGERRVTYSNQPQHF

size: .
J: TRBJ2-1
D: TRBD2
V: TRBV10-3
DNA: TGTGCCATCAGCTACGGGACTAGCGGCGACAATGAGCAGTTCTTC
CDR3: CAISYGTSGDNEQFF

size: .
J: TRBJ2-3
D: .
V: TRBV29-1
DNA: TGCAGCGTTGAAGAAACAAGGGCAGATACGCAGTATTTT
CDR3: CSVEETRADTQYF

size: .
J: TRBJ2-7
D: .
V: TRBV28
DNA: TGTGCCAGCAGTGCGTTGACAGGAGCAGACTTC
CDR3: CASSALTGADF

size: .
J: TRBJ1-4
D: .
V: TRBV28
DNA: TGTGCCATAGGAGGTTGGGGCCCCAATGAAAAACTGTTTTTT
CDR3: CAIGGWGPNEKLFF

size: .
J: TRBJ2-3
D: .
V: TRBV7-8
DNA: TGTGCCAGCAGCCTACGACAGTTCACAGATACGCAGTATTTT
CDR3: CASSLRQFTDTQYF

size: .
J: TRBJ1-1
D: TRBD1
V: TRBV4-3
DNA: TGCGCCAGCAGCCAAGAAGTTTTTTGGACCGGGCAGGGGGGGACTGAAGCTTTCTTT
CDR3: CASSQEVFWTGQGGTEAFF

size: .
J: TRBJ2-1
D: TRBD2
V: TRBV10-3
DNA: TGTGCCATCAGTGTCCTCACCGGGACTAGCGGGAGTTTATCCTACAATGAGCAGTTCTTC
CDR3: CAISVLTGTSGSLSYNEQFF

size: few
J: TRBJ2-1
D: .
V: TRBV19
DNA: TGTGCCAGTAGTATAGTTGCAGGGTACAATGAGCAGTTCTTC
CDR3: CASSIVAGYNEQFF

size: .
J: TRBJ1-1
D: .
V: TRBV28
DNA: TGTGCCAGCACCTCTCCCACGGGCGGAGGGACTGAAGCTTTCTTT
CDR3: CASTSPTGGGTEAFF

size: .
J: TRBJ1-1
D: .
V: TRBV28
DNA: TGTGCCAGCAGTGTGACAGATGTAGTCACTGAAGCTTTCTTT
CDR3: CASSVTDVVTEAFF

size: .
J: TRBJ1-5
D: .
V: TRBV6-5
DNA: TGTGCCAGCCCACTTTCGCGGCCCCAGCATTTT
CDR3: CASPLSRPQHF

size: .
J: TRBJ1-5
D: TRBD1
V: TRBV6-1
DNA: TGTGCCAGCAGTGAGGGGACAGGGGGCCTTTTGGGCAATCAGCCCCAGCATTTT
CDR3: CASSEGTGGLLGNQPQHF

size: .
J: TRBJ1-2
D: .
V: TRBV28
DNA: TGTGCCAGCATCCCCCGTGGCTACACCTTC
CDR3: CASIPRGYTF

size: .
J: TRBJ2-1
D: TRBD2
V: TRBV9
DNA: TGTGCCAGCAGCGCTAGACTAGCGGGAGGGAATGAGCAGTTCTTC
CDR3: CASSARLAGGNEQFF

size: .
J: TRBJ2-2
D: .
V: TRBV7-6
DNA: TGTGCCAGCAGCTTAGAGAACACCGGGGAGCTGTTTTTT
CDR3: CASSLENTGELFF

size: .
J: TRBJ2-2
D: .
V: TRBV11-2
DNA: TGTGCCAGCAGCTTAACCCGAGCGCAGAACACCGGGGAGCTGTTTTTT
CDR3: CASSLTRAQNTGELFF

size: .
J: TRBJ2-1
D: .
V: TRBV21-1
DNA: TGTGCCAGCAGCAAACGGGCCGGTGCGTCCTACAATGAGCAGTTCTTC
CDR3: CASSKRAGASYNEQFF

size: .
J: TRBJ2-3
D: TRBD2
V: TRBV5-4
DNA: TGTGCCAGCAGCTTGGCCGCAGGACTAGCGGGGACAGATACGCAGTATTTT
CDR3: CASSLAAGLAGTDTQYF

size: .
J: TRBJ2-4
D: TRBD1
V: TRBV19
DNA: TGTGCCAGTAGACCGGGACAGGGGGCGGACATTCAGTACTTC
CDR3: CASRPGQGADIQYF

size: once
J: TRBJ1-3
D: .
V: TRBV28
DNA: TGTGCCAGCACCTCCGGGGGGGAGGCTGGAAACACCATATATTTT
CDR3: CASTSGGEAGNTIYF